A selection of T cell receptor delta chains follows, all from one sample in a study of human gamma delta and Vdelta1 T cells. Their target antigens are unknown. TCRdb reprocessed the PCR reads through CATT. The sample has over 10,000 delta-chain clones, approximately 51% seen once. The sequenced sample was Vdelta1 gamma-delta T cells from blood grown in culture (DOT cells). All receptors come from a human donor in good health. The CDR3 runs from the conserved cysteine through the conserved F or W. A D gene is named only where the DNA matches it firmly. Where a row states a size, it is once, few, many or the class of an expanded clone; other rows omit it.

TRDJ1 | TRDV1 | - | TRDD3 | TGTGCTCTTGGGGAACCTTTTACTGGGGGATACTCTTCCACCGATAAACTCATCTTT | CALGEPFTGGYSSTDKLIF
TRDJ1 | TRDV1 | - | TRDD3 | TGTGCTCTTGGGGAACTGGCGCAAATCTGGGGGATACCCTTCGATAAACTCATCTTT | CALGELAQIWGIPFDKLIF
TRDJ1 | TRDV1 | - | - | TGTGCTCTTGGGGACACCGCCTCCCGCATCAAATACACCGATAAACTCATCTTT | CALGDTASRIKYTDKLIF
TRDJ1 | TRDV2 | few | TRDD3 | TGTGCCTGTGACACTTGTCCAAAGTTAGGGGGATATTACACCGATAAACTCATCTTT | CACDTCPKLGGYYTDKLIF
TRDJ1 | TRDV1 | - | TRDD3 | TGTGCTCTTGGGGAACGGCCCCTTCTGGGGGATCCTAGAAAGTACACCGATAAACTCATCTTT | CALGERPLLGDPRKYTDKLIF
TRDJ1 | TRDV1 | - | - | TGTGCTCTTGGGGAACATTGGACGGAGACCTTAAGTACTGGGTCCGATAAACTCATCTTT | CALGEHWTETLSTGSDKLIF
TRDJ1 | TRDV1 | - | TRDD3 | TGTGCTCTTGGGGAACCGCTCAGACCGGATTTTCCTCCCACCGTACTGGGGGATATAACCGATAAACTCATCTTT | CALGEPLRPDFPPTVLGDITDKLIF
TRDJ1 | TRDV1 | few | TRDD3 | TGTGCTCTTGGGGTCACCTTCGAACAGACTGGGGGAGTCACCGATAAACTCATCTTT | CALGVTFEQTGGVTDKLIF
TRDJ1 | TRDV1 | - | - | TGTGCTCTTGGGGAACGCCCGGGGAAAGAAACTGATAAACTCATCTTT | CALGERPGKETDKLIF
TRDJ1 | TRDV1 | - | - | TGTGCTCTTGGGGGCCCCCTCACCGATAAACTCATCTTT | CALGGPLTDKLIF
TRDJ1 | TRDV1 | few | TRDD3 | TGTGCTCTTGGGGGGCAACGGCTACTGGGGGATACTGGGTCCGATAAACTCATCTTT | CALGGQRLLGDTGSDKLIF
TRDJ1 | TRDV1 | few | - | TGTGCTCTTGGGAAGGGATTGGAGTTACGTGCTGGGATATCGAAACTCATCTTT | CALGKGLELRAGISKLIF
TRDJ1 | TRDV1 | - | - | TGTGCTCTTGGGGAATCCCCACAAGGGCTGGGGACGGCTAGCGATAAACTCATCTTT | CALGESPQGLGTASDKLIF
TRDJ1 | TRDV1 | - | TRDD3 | TGTGCTCTTGGGGAACGAAAAAACATTAGAGGTGGGGGACAGTACACCGATAAACTCATCTTT | CALGERKNIRGGGQYTDKLIF
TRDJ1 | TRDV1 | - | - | TGTGCTCTTGGGGGTACCGTCCTACGCCGGGGATCTCCTTACACCGATAAACTCATCTTT | CALGGTVLRRGSPYTDKLIF
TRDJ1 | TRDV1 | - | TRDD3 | TGTGCTCTTGGGGACTCGCCTCCTGGGGGACCCCCCATAGACGATAAACTCATCTTT | CALGDSPPGGPPIDDKLIF
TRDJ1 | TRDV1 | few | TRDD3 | TGTGCTCTTGGGGAACGACGTTTGCCCACTGGGGGATTACTTAACACCGATAAACTCATCTTT | CALGERRLPTGGLLNTDKLIF
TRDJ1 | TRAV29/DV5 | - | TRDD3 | TGTGCAGCAAGCGTCGAGGGGGATACGTCCCGGAGGACCGATAAACTCATCTTT | CAASVEGDTSRRTDKLIF
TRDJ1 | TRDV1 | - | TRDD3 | TGTGCTCTTGGGGAAGTCTCTGGGACTGGGGGATATGCCCTCTTCACCGATAAACTCATCTTT | CALGEVSGTGGYALFTDKLIF
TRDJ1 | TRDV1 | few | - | TGTGCTCTTGGGGAAGATCGAAGATCTATCAGGGGACCGTACGGCGATAAACTCATCTTT | CALGEDRRSIRGPYGDKLIF
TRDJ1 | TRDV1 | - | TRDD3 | TGTGCTCTTGGGGAACACCCTTACTGGGGGATCAGGTCAGTGGGTTACACCGATAAACTCATCTTT | CALGEHPYWGIRSVGYTDKLIF
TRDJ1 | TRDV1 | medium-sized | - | TGTGCTCTTGGGGAACTAATACCCCAGATCGGGTTACCCCAGAAACATAATAAGCTTTACACCGATAAACTCATCTTT | CALGELIPQIGLPQKHNKLYTDKLIF
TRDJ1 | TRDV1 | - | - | TGTGCTCTTGGGAGAAAACTCGGGGAACTCCCTTACACCGATAAACTCATCTTT | CALGRKLGELPYTDKLIF
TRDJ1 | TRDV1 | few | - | TGTGCTCTTGGGGAACTTCCGATATCGGCCAGGAATAAACTCATCTTT | CALGELPISARNKLIF
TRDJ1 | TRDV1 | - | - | TGTGCTCTTGGGGGAACCCCTCGTATTCCGGGGGATAAACTCATCTTT | CALGGTPRIPGDKLIF
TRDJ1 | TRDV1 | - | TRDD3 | TGTGCTCTTGGGGCCTTCGAAAACTTACTGGGGTCTCTTGGAACCGATAAACTCATCTTT | CALGAFENLLGSLGTDKLIF
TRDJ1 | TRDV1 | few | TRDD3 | TGTGCTCTTGGGGAGATATTCCTATCGGTGGGGGATACGCCCTATCCCGATAAACTCATCTTT | CALGEIFLSVGDTPYPDKLIF
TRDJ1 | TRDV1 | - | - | TGTGCTCTTGGGGAATCTAAGCTTCGACTCACACTGTACACCGATAAACTCATCTTT | CALGESKLRLTLYTDKLIF
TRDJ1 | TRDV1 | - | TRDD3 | TGTGCTCTTGGGGAACCCCTCTACGGGGGGGATGACACCGATAAACTCATCTTT | CALGEPLYGGDDTDKLIF
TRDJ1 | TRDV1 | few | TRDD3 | TGTGCTCTTGGGGAATGTCTGGGGGATAAAGTTAGCACCGATAAACTCATCTTT | CALGECLGDKVSTDKLIF
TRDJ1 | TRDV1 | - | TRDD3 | TGTGCTCTTGGGCCGACCTTCGGCTGGGGGATACAACCCGATAAACTCATCTTT | CALGPTFGWGIQPDKLIF
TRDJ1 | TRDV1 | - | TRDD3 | TGTGCTCTTGGGGAAAGGTGGCGGGGGCCTTCCTTTACTGGGGGACATGATTACACCGATAAACTCATCTTT | CALGERWRGPSFTGGHDYTDKLIF
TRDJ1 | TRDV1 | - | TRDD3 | TGTGCTCTTGGGGAAGGGCCTACGTGGGATACGCGGTACACCGATAAACTCATCTTT | CALGEGPTWDTRYTDKLIF
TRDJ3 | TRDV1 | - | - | TGTGCTCTTGGTGGAGGGAGGGATATTCCAGGGTACTCCTGGGACACCCGACAGATGTTTTTC | CALGGGRDIPGYSWDTRQMFF
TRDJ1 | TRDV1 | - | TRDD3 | TGTGCTCTTGGGCCTGGGGGGAATAAAGTCCCGCCGGCTGGGGGACAGTTCACCGATAAACTCATCTTT | CALGPGGNKVPPAGGQFTDKLIF
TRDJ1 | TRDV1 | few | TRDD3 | TGTGCTCTTGGGGAACTTAAAGTGGGTCCTACCGTACTGGGGGATACGCGGCCCGATAAACTCATCTTT | CALGELKVGPTVLGDTRPDKLIF
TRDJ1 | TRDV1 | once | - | TGTGCTCTTGGGGAACCCGCTTCTCCTACCTCTCTGGGGGGAGAGAGACAGGGGAACCCCCACGATAAACTCATCTTT | CALGEPASPTSLGGERQGNPHDKLIF
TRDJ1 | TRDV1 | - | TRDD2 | TGTGCTCTTGGGGCAGGAAGAAACCTCCTTCCTCGAGATTACTGTGCTGAACTCATCTTT | CALGAGRNLLPRDYCAELIF